One and the same sample provided the 6 T cell receptor beta chains below, sequenced in a study of T-cell reconstitution after alpha-beta-depleted transplantation in children. Researchers prepared the TCRbeta library using unique molecular identifiers, the study reports. TCRdb called the PCR reads again in MiXCR, with one record for every CDR3 protein. The sample gives fewer than 400,000 distinct CDR3 sequences, around 25% of which show up once; approximately 9.9% is in the top ten. Sequencing was performed on PBMCs, mostly from graft donor cells, taken 180 days after TCRalphabeta/CD19-depleted stem cell transplant. These receptors were taken from a male patient between 5 and 17 years old who had a stem cell transplant for acute lymphoblastic leukemia, so the T cells may come from the graft donor.

This clonotype has ten or more counts. The gene calls are TRBV12-3 or TRBV12-4 and TRBJ2-1; TRBD2 agrees at 11 bases. The junction had 6 bases not matched to a gene; V was cut back by 6 bases and J by 5 bases. The CDR3 runs to 15 residues. The CDR3 spells CASSPTSGSNNEQFF. CDR3 coding DNA: TGTGCCAGCAGCCCAACTAGCGGGAGTAACAATGAGCAGTTCTTC.

A few counts support this clonotype. A read error may account for a junction end that differs from germline. The chain carries TRBV20-1 and TRBJ1-2; D remains unclear. The length of the CDR3 is 10 residues. The germline V gene has CDR1 DFQATT and CDR2 SNEGSKA (reference sequence). The CDR3 DNA sequence: TGCAGTGCTAGGGGGTCTCGCGTATACTTC. Residues: CSARGSRVYF.

This clonotype has more than one count but fewer than ten. This chain joins TRBV3-1 and TRBJ2-2; 9 bases align to TRBD2. Trimming at V came to 6 bases and at J to 0 bases, leaving 5 bases not matched to a gene. The CDR3 length is 16 residues. Germline assignment: CDR1 LGHDT and CDR2 YNNKEL (reference sequence). The CDR3 here is CASSRVAGANTGELFF. CDR3 sequence (DNA): TGTGCCAGCAGTCGCGTAGCGGGAGCGAACACCGGGGAGCTGTTTTTT.

CDR3 DNA: TGTGCCAGCAGTTGGGAGGGGGGGGGAGACGAGCAGTACTTC. Translating gives CASSWEGGGDEQYF. This sequence joins TRBV7-2 and TRBJ2-7, with D maybe TRBD2 (7 bases). The CDR3 contains 14 residues. Germline-derived CDR1 and CDR2 are SGHTA and FQGNSA. Between the trimmed V and J ends, which lost 6 bases and 5 bases, there was a span of 17 bases.

Concerning this clonotype: A read error is possible here, since a much larger clone lies one base away. J is TRBJ2-3 and V is TRBV4-1; TRBD1 matches at 7 bases. Near its end, the DNA agrees better with TRBJ1-5, so the J call may be wrong. Germline-derived CDR1 and CDR2 are MGHRA and YSYEKL. The CDR3 has 16 amino acids. CDR3 nucleotides: TGCGCCAGCAGCCAGAGACTAGCGGGAGGGACAGATACGCAGCATTTT. It specifies CASSQRLAGGTDTQHF.

This clonotype was found a few times. The CDR3 is CASSLAPLRRYTF. In DNA, the CDR3 is TGTGCCAGCAGTTTAGCCCCCCTCCGGCGCTACACCTTC. This chain connects TRBV12-3 or TRBV12-4 to TRBJ1-2; D gene unclear. The CDR3 spans 13 residues. The V end lost 0 bases, the J end lost 9 bases, and 11 bases lay between the germline ends.